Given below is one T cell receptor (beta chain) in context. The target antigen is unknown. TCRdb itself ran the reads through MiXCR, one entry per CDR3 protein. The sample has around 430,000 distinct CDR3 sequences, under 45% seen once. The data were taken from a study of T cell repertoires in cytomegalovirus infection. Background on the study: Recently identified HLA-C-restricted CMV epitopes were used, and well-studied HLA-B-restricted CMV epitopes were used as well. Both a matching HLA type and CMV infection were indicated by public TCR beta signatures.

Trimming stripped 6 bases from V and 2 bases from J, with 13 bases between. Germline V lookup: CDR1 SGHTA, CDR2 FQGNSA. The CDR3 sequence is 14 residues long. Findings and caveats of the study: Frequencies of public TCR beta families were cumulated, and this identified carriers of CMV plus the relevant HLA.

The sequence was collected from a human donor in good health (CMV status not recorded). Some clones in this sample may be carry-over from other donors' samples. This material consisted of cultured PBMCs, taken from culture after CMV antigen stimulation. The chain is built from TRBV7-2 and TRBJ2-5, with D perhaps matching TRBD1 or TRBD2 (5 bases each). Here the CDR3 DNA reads TGTGCCAGCAGATCCCCAGGGAGTCAAGAGACCCAGTACTTC. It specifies CASRSPGSQETQYF.